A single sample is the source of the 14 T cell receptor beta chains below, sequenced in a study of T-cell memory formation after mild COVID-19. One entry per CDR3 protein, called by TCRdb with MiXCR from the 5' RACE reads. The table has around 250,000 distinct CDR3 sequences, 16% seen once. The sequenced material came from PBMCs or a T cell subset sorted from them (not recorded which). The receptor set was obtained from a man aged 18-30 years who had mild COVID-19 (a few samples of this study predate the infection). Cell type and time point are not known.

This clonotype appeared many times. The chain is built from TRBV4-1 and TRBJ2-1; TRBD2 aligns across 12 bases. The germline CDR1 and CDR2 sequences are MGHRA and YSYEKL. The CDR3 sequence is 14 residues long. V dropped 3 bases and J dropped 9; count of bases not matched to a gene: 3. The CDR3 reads CASSQPGLAGEQFF. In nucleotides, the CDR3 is TGCGCCAGCAGCCAGCCGGGACTAGCGGGTGAGCAGTTCTTC.

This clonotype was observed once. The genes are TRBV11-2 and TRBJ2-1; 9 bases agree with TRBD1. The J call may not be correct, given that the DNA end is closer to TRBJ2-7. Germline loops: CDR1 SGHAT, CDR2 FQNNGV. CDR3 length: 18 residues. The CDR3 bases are TGTGCCAGCAGCTTAGAGCCGGGGACAGGGTTCGTCGTGAATGAGCAGTACTTC. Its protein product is CASSLEPGTGFVVNEQYF.

The CDR3 bases are TGTGCCAGCTCAACGAAAAGGGGGAGTAGGGACACTGAAGCTTTCTTT. Its protein product is CASSTKRGSRDTEAFF. The genes are TRBV18 and TRBJ1-1, with D maybe TRBD1 (6 bases). Germline V gene lookup returns CDR1 KGHSH and CDR2 LQKENI. The CDR3 totals 16 residues. Trimming pared 5 bases from V and 3 bases from J, leaving 19 bases between.

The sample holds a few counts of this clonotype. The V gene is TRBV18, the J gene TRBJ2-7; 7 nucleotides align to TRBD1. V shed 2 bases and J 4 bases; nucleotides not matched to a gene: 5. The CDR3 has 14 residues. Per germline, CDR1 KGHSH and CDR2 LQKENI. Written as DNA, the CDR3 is TGTGCCAGCTCACCAGGGACAGTGAATTACGAGCAGTACTTC. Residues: CASSPGTVNYEQYF.

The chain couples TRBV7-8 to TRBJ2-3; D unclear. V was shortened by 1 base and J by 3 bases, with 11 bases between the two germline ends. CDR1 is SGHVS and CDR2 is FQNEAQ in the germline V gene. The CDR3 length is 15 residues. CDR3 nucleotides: TGTGCCAGCAGCTTAGTCCGGCTTTTGACAGATACGCAGTATTTT. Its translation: CASSLVRLLTDTQYF.

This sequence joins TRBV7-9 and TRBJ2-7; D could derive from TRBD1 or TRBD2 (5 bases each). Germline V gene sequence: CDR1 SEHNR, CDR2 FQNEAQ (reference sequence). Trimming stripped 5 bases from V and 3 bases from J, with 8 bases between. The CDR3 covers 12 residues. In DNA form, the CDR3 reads TGTGCCAGCAGCCGGGACGGCTACGAGCAGTACTTC. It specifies CASSRDGYEQYF.

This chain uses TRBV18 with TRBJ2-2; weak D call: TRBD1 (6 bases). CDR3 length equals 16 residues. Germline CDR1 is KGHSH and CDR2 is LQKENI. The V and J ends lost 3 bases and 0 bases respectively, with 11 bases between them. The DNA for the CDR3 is TGTGCCAGCTCACCTGTGGGGACACCGAACACCGGGGAGCTGTTTTTT. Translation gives CASSPVGTPNTGELFF. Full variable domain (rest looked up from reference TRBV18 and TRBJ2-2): NAGVMQNPRHLVRRRGQEARLRCSPMKGHSHVYWYRQLPEEGLKFMVYLQKENIIDESGMPKERFSAEFPKEGPSILRIQQVVRGDSAAYFCASSPVGTPNTGELFFGEGSRLTVL.

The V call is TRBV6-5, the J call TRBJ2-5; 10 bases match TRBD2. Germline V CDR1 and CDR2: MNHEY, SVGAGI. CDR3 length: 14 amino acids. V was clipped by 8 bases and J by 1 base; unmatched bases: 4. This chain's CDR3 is CASGAGGIQETQYF. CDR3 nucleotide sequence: TGTGCCAGCGGAGCGGGGGGGATCCAAGAGACCCAGTACTTC.

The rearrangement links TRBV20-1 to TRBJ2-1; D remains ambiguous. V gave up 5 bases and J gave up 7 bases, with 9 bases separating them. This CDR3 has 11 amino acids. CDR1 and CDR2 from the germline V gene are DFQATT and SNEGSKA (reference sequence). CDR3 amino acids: CSADDFNEQFF. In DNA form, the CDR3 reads TGCAGTGCTGACGACTTTAATGAGCAGTTCTTC.

As DNA, the CDR3 is TGTGCCAGCTCTCCCAACTCCTACGAGCAGTACTTC. Its translation is CASSPNSYEQYF. The chain is built from TRBV18 and TRBJ2-7; D is unclear. This CDR3 comprises 12 residues. Germline CDR1 reads KGHSH; CDR2 reads LQKENI. The ends were cut back, 6 bases at V and 0 bases at J, with 6 bases in the middle.

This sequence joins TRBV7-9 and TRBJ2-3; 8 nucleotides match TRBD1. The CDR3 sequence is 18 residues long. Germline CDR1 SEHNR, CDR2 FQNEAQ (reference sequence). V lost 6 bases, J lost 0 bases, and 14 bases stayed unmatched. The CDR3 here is CASRPGWDRPSSTDTQYF. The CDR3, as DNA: TGTGCCAGCAGGCCGGGTTGGGACAGGCCCTCTAGCACAGATACGCAGTATTTT.

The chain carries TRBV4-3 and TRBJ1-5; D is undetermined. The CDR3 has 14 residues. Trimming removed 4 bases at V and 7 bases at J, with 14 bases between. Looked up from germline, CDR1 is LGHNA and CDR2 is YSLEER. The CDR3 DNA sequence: TGCGCCAGCAGCCCCACGAATCAGTGGCAGCCCCAGCATTTT. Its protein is CASSPTNQWQPQHF.

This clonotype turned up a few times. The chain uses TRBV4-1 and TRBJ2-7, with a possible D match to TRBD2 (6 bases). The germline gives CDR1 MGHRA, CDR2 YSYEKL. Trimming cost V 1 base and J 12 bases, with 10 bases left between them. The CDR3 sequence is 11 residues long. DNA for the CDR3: TGCGCCAGCAGCCAAGGGAGGGTCCGGTACTTC. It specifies CASSQGRVRYF.

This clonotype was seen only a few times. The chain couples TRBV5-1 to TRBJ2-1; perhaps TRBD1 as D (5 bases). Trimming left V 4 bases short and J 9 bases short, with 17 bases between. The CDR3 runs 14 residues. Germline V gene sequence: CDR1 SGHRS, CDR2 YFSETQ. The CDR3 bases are TGCGCCAGCAGCAGGTTCGCAGGGTCAGGTGAGCAGTTCTTC. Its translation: CASSRFAGSGEQFF.